This T cell receptor beta chain was observed in a study of shared clonotypes between healthy human individuals. The study, taken as a whole, reports: The sampled material consisted only of blood, and tissue repertoires are likely to differ.

Repertoires were generated with immunoSEQ multiplex PCR, while TCRdb's copy carries only in-frame clones and drops some. The top ten clones hold about an eighth of a sample with more than 450,000 clones, 79% of them seen once. A note on this clone: Its antigen remains unknown.

CDR1 is MDHEN and CDR2 is SYDVKM in the germline V gene. V lost 3 bases to trimming and J lost 1 base, with 18 bases between them. CDR3 length: 17 residues. The study drew its donors from healthy HIV-negative adults without recent acute infections or vaccinations. Some 90 million PBMCs served as the genomic DNA source for unsorted samples. This sequence originates from a woman aged 40 to 55 in good health. Some clones in this sample may be carry-over from other donors' samples. V usage is TRBV28 and J usage is TRBJ1-1; perhaps TRBD1 as D (5 bases). Sequences were obtained from PBMCs. CDR3 sequence (DNA): TGTGCCAGCAGTTTCCCCAGACAGCTTAGGAGGAACACTGAAGCTTTCTTT. Translating gives CASSFPRQLRRNTEAFF.